Detailed here is one TCR beta chain. Trimming stripped 6 bases from V and 0 bases from J, with 12 bases between. CDR1 is MNHEY and CDR2 is SVGAGI in the germline V gene. The CDR3 is 15 residues long. This record comes from a study of radiation and T cells in renal cell carcinoma. Across the study: Nephrectomy followed 15 Gy stereotactic body radiation by 4 weeks.

Regarding time point: baseline pretreatment blood. Indicated treatment: 15 Gy SBRT to primary tumor, nephrectomy 4 weeks later. After SBRT, blood was collected at 2 and 4 weeks, plus baseline. This renal cell carcinoma was of the clear cell type. The data were produced by immunoSEQ multiplex PCR, yet TCRdb's version contains in-frame clones alone and is incomplete. The data hold around 160,000 clones, with about 88% observed a single time. The specimen comprised blood, sampled from a patient whose treatment included radiotherapy and nephrectomy. This sequence joins TRBV6-5 and TRBJ1-3, with D possibly matching TRBD1 (6 bases). The receptor's source is a woman between 70 and 85 years old with renal cell carcinoma. The CDR3, as DNA: TGTGCCAGCAGCCGGGACACGATCTCTGGAAACACCATATATTTT. Translation gives CASSRDTISGNTIYF.